What follows are 9 T cell receptor beta chains derived from one specimen sequenced in a study of T cell responses to AZD1222 COVID-19 vaccine. Method: immunoSEQ multiplex PCR; TCRdb's copy keeps in-frame clones and lacks some. The table records under 150,000 clones, around nine tenths of them present only once. This specimen was peripheral blood, taken on day 0 of AZD1222 vaccination. The origin of the receptors is an adult in good health.

This chain uses TRBV5-6 with TRBJ1-2; 7 bases match TRBD1. V shed 2 bases and J 6 bases; nucleotides not matched to a gene: 10. Germline V CDR1 and CDR2: SGHDT, YYEEEE. This CDR3 spans 15 amino acids. This CDR3 is CASSFGLRGNNGYTF. CDR3 coding DNA: TGTGCCAGCAGCTTTGGCCTCAGGGGGAATAATGGCTACACCTTC.

This clone was picked up one time. The CDR3 coding sequence is TGTGCCAGCTCACCGGCGGGCACCGGGGAGCTGTTTTTT. Protein: CASSPAGTGELFF. The chain employs TRBV18 and TRBJ2-2; maybe TRBD2 (5 bases). The CDR3 extends over 13 amino acids. Per germline, CDR1 KGHSH and CDR2 LQKENI. V lost 3 bases to trimming and J lost 4 bases, with 6 bases between them.

The chain joins TRBV5-5 to TRBJ2-5; D is ambiguous. The CDR3 has 13 residues. The germline CDR1 and CDR2 sequences are SGHKS and YYEKEE (reference sequence). Trimming took 0 bases from V and 6 from J, leaving 9 bases between them. In nucleotides, the CDR3 is TGTGCCAGCAGCTTGGCCGACCAGCAGACCCAGTACTTC. Amino acid sequence: CASSLADQQTQYF.

This sequence joins TRBV6-2 or TRBV6-3 and TRBJ2-3; tentatively, D is TRBD2 (6 bases). The V gene lost 5 bases and the J gene lost 0 bases, with 12 bases spanning the gap. The germline V gene encodes CDR1 MNHEY and CDR2 SVGEGT. The CDR3 contains 15 residues. CDR3 DNA: TGTGCCAGCAGTGCCGGACTACGGAGCACAGATACGCAGTATTTT. It encodes CASSAGLRSTDTQYF.

The gene calls are TRBV28 and TRBJ1-2, with D unresolved. Trimming took off 5 bases at V and 8 bases at J, with 15 bases between the two ends. The CDR3 is 13 amino acids. The germline V gene has CDR1 MDHEN and CDR2 SYDVKM. CDR3 protein: CASSENYKGGYTF. The CDR3 coding sequence is TGTGCCAGCAGTGAGAACTATAAGGGCGGCTACACCTTC.

V and J are TRBV19 and TRBJ1-5, with D perhaps TRBD1 (6 bases). V lost 0 bases to trimming and J lost 6 bases, with 27 bases between them. The CDR3 has 20 residues. Germline V lookup: CDR1 LNHDA, CDR2 SQIVND (reference sequence). CDR3 nucleotide sequence: TGTGCCAGTAGTATAGATCGCCTCACAGGGCTGGAGTCGGTAGGTCAGCCCCAGCATTTT. This encodes CASSIDRLTGLESVGQPQHF.

The chain combines TRBV4-1 with TRBJ1-2; D gene ambiguous. The germline V and J ends were trimmed by 0 bases and 2 bases, with 7 bases remaining between them. The V gene's germline CDR1 is MGHRA and CDR2 YSYEKL. This CDR3 contains 14 residues. CDR3 in amino acids: CASSQDGFNYGYTF. The CDR3 nucleotides are TGCGCCAGCAGCCAAGATGGATTCAACTATGGCTACACCTTC.

The chain couples TRBV5-6 to TRBJ2-1; 8 bases are shared with TRBD2. Trimming took 2 bases from V and 2 from J; bases not matched to a gene: 9. CDR3 length equals 17 residues. Per the germline V gene, CDR1 is SGHDT and CDR2 is YYEEEE. CDR3: CASSFGTGGPPYNEQFF. CDR3 nucleotide sequence: TGTGCCAGCAGCTTCGGGACGGGAGGGCCTCCCTACAATGAGCAGTTCTTC.

The V and J genes are TRBV2 and TRBJ1-1, with D hard to call. The CDR3 has 14 amino acids. Germline CDR1 reads SNHLY; CDR2 reads FYNNEI. V gave up 4 bases and J gave up 1 base, with 10 bases separating them. The CDR3 region is CASSGEWANTEAFF. CDR3 nucleotide sequence: TGTGCCAGCAGTGGAGAATGGGCGAACACTGAAGCTTTCTTT.